The 3 T cell receptor beta chains in this list originate from one sample, sequenced in a study of Ad26.COV2.S vaccination and SARS-CoV-2 variants. The treatment denotes: over 15 received Ad26.COV2.S at low or high dose, single or two shots; a few received placebo; per-sample allocation not given. After the first vaccine or placebo injection, samples were drawn on day 63. Clones were sequenced by immunoSEQ multiplex PCR, and TCRdb holds only the in-frame ones, with some missing. This sample has approximately 420,000 clones, with approximately 88% found just once. The input for sequencing was peripheral blood, taken in a trial of Ad26.COV2.S vaccine versus placebo. These receptors were obtained from a person between 18 and 59 years old who received the Ad26.COV2.S COVID-19 vaccine or a placebo.

J is TRBJ2-3 and V is TRBV11-2; D may correspond to TRBD1 or TRBD2 (5 bases each). Trimming left V 8 bases short and J 4 bases short, with 13 bases between. The CDR3 is 13 amino acids. Germline V lookup: CDR1 SGHAT, CDR2 FQNNGV. The CDR3: CASGTEEADTQYF. The DNA for the CDR3 is TGTGCCAGCGGGACGGAGGAGGCAGATACGCAGTATTTT.

This chain uses TRBV5-4 with TRBJ2-7; 7 nucleotides agree with TRBD2. V trimming: 0 bases; J trimming: 6 bases; junction bases outside the gene matches: 12. Looked up from germline, CDR1 is SGHNT and CDR2 is YYREEE (reference sequence). The CDR3 contains 16 residues. The CDR3 DNA sequence: TGTGCCAGCAGCTTGGGACCGAGGACTAGGACCGGCGAGCAGTACTTC. Residues: CASSLGPRTRTGEQYF.

V and J are TRBV6-4 and TRBJ2-6; no firm D call. This CDR3 has 15 amino acids. Germline lookup yields CDR1 MRHNA and CDR2 SNTAGT. The V end was cut by 4 bases, the J end by 0 bases, with 7 bases between. CDR3 DNA: TGTGCCAGCAGTGTAGGCAGCTCTGGGGCCAACGTCCTGACTTTC. Protein sequence: CASSVGSSGANVLTF.